These 14 T cell receptor beta chains were sequenced from one sample in a study of CD4 T cell repertoires in COVID-19 (dated by TCRdb to about 2021). According to the study, the label for this sample's time point signals: sample from a COVID-19-recovered individual after infection. Libraries were prepared through the immunoSEQ multiplex PCR assay. This is the immuneACCESS table as TCRdb keeps it, with only in-frame sequences that have V and J called. A part of the clones is gone; compared with another copy, unresolved V genes explain less than half, and the rest is unexplained. This sample comprises some 80,000 clones, around four fifths of them detected only once. Of the sample, around 0.58% falls within the top ten clones. This material consisted of CD4+ T cells from peripheral blood, taken after recovery from COVID-19. The receptors were sampled from a human donor who had COVID-19.

The CDR3 here is CASSLGQSNQPQHF. As DNA, the CDR3 is TGTGCCAGCAGTTTAGGACAGAGCAATCAGCCCCAGCATTTT. V and J are TRBV28 and TRBJ1-5, with a possible D match to TRBD1 (6 bases). Trimming stripped 2 bases from V and 1 base from J, with 6 bases between. In germline, CDR1 is MDHEN, CDR2 SYDVKM. The CDR3 sequence is 14 residues long.

The V call is TRBV7-9, the J call TRBJ2-1; 8 bases align to TRBD2. The CDR3 is 17 residues long. The germline V gene encodes CDR1 SEHNR and CDR2 FQNEAQ (reference sequence). The V gene end was trimmed by 5 bases and the J gene end by 5 bases; junction bases not matched to a gene: 14. CDR3 region: CASSARRGAGEHNEQFF. CDR3 in DNA: TGTGCCAGCAGCGCCCGTCGGGGAGCGGGGGAGCACAATGAGCAGTTCTTC. Looking up the rest from reference TRBV7-9 and TRBJ2-1 gives the full variable domain: DTGVSQNPRHKITKRGQNVTFRCDPISEHNRLYWYRQTLGQGPEFLTYFQNEAQLEKSRLLSDRFSAERPKGSFSTLEIQRTEQGDSAMYLCASSARRGAGEHNEQFFGPGTRLTVL.

J is TRBJ1-4 and V is TRBV2; D might be TRBD1 (5 bases). The germline CDR1 and CDR2 sequences are SNHLY and FYNNEI. This CDR3 is 13 amino acids long. Trimming removed 6 bases at V and 7 bases at J, with 12 bases between. The CDR3 reads CASSRDLGEKLFF. The DNA of the CDR3 is TGTGCCAGCAGCCGGGACCTCGGTGAAAAACTGTTTTTT.

This chain connects TRBV4-2 to TRBJ2-7, with D tentatively TRBD2 (6 bases). V was trimmed by 0 bases and J by 0 bases, leaving 9 bases between them. Germline V gives CDR1 LGHNA, CDR2 YNFKEQ. The length of the CDR3 is 15 residues. CDR3 protein: CASSQDYGSSYEQYF. CDR3 bases: TGTGCCAGCAGCCAAGATTACGGGAGCTCCTACGAGCAGTACTTC.

The J gene is TRBJ2-2, the V gene TRBV6-5; TRBD2 might be the D (6 bases). Germline V gene sequence: CDR1 MNHEY, CDR2 SVGAGI. The CDR3 extends over 13 amino acids. Trimming left V 8 bases short and J 5 bases short, with 12 bases between. The CDR3 nucleotides are TGTGCCAGCCGGGGGTTCGGGACCGGGGAGCTGTTTTTT. Translating it yields CASRGFGTGELFF.

The chain couples TRBV5-4 to TRBJ2-3, with 8 bases matching TRBD2. This CDR3 spans 17 amino acids. With V trimmed by 0 bases and J by 5 bases, 11 bases remained unmatched. Germline V CDR1 and CDR2: SGHNT, YYREEE (reference sequence). The CDR3 sequence is CASSLGRGGPEGDTQYF. CDR3 coding DNA: TGTGCCAGCAGCTTGGGTCGCGGGGGGCCGGAAGGAGATACGCAGTATTTT.

This chain connects TRBV12-3 or TRBV12-4 to TRBJ1-6; no firm D call. This CDR3 is built from 11 residues. Trimming took off 6 bases at V and 7 bases at J, with 4 bases between the two ends. The CDR3 nucleotides are TGTGCCAGCAGGGGAAATTCACCCCTCCACTTT. Amino acids: CASRGNSPLHF.

The chain couples TRBV10-3 to TRBJ1-6; 10 bases match TRBD1. Germline V gene sequence: CDR1 ENHRY, CDR2 SYGVKD. Unmatched junction bases numbered 3, after V lost 10 bases and J lost 9 bases. The CDR3 contains 12 residues. The CDR3 reads CATGTGVSPLHF. The CDR3 DNA follows: TGTGCCACTGGGACAGGGGTTTCACCCCTCCACTTT.

This clone was counted between two and nine times. The chain recombines TRBV10-1 with TRBJ1-5, with unresolved D. Germline values: CDR1 WNHNN, CDR2 SYGVQD (reference sequence). V shed 7 bases and J shed 0 bases, with 16 bases lying between them. This CDR3 contains 16 residues. Here the CDR3 reads CASKTTRADSNQPQHF. DNA for the CDR3: TGCGCCAGCAAGACGACAAGGGCCGATAGCAATCAGCCCCAGCATTTT.

V usage is TRBV21-1 and J usage is TRBJ2-4. TRBV21-1 is a documented pseudogene. CDR3 length: 17 residues. Written as DNA, the CDR3 is TGTGCCAGCAGCAAAGGTGGACCCCCCGTCGCCAAAAACATTCAGTACTTC. Its protein is CASSKGGPPVAKNIQYF.

The CDR3 nucleotides are TGTGCCAGCAGTCCAGCGGGGGGCGATCAGCCCCAGCATTTT. Translated, it gives CASSPAGGDQPQHF. V is TRBV28 and J is TRBJ1-5; D is perhaps TRBD1 (6 bases). The CDR3 spans 14 residues. From germline, CDR1 is MDHEN and CDR2 SYDVKM. Trimming stripped 5 bases from V and 5 bases from J, with 13 bases between.

The J gene is TRBJ2-1, the V gene TRBV28; 13 nucleotides agree with TRBD2. Germline lookup yields CDR1 MDHEN and CDR2 SYDVKM. V dropped 10 bases and J dropped 0; count of bases not matched to a gene: 9. The CDR3 is 17 residues long. CDR3 loop: CAIQGTSGTNSYNEQFF. The DNA of the CDR3 is TGTGCCATCCAAGGGACTAGCGGGACGAACTCCTACAATGAGCAGTTCTTC.

The V gene is TRBV7-6, the J gene TRBJ1-3; D not certain. CDR3 length: 15 residues. Germline CDR1 and CDR2: SGHVS and FNYEAQ. The germline V and J ends were trimmed by 5 bases and 0 bases, with 11 bases remaining between them. The CDR3 here is CASSPRADSGNTIYF. CDR3 nucleotides: TGTGCCAGCAGCCCACGGGCAGACTCTGGAAACACCATATATTTT.

This chain connects TRBV3-1 (or the pseudogene TRBV3-2) to TRBJ2-1, with 9 bases fitting TRBD2. The germline CDR1 and CDR2 sequences are LGHDT and YNNKEL (reference sequence). CDR3 length: 15 residues. J was trimmed by 5 bases and V by 4 bases; bases with no gene match: 6. The CDR3: CASSLGLAINNEQFF. The CDR3 DNA reads TGTGCCAGCAGCCTGGGACTAGCTATCAACAATGAGCAGTTCTTC.